Described below is a single T cell receptor (beta chain) sequence and its context. These data originate in a study of blood T cell repertoires in COVID-19. Across the whole study: PBMCs, B-cell-depleted T cells, or T cells were the source of the cDNA or gDNA that made up the material.

The cohort comprised adults aged about 18 to 100 years residing in approximately 25 US areas. The study assigned cohorts using participant-reported clinical history. The CDR3 contains 14 residues. Trimming took off 5 bases at V and 0 bases at J, with 10 bases between the two ends. The germline V gene encodes CDR1 SGHVS and CDR2 FNYEAQ. Per the original data handling: Reference gene primer amplification gave nucleated cell count estimates. The data were produced by immunoSEQ multiplex PCR, yet TCRdb's version contains in-frame clones alone and is incomplete. That table supplies the V and J calls and clone size; D and trimming were determined from the DNA. The sample records 230,000 or so clones, just over 85% being singletons.

This TCR was sampled from a woman aged 40 to 50 with acute COVID-19. The chain has TRBV7-6 and TRBJ1-1; D is uncertain. Sequenced input: PBMCs or T cells enriched from blood (not recorded which). CDR3 protein: CASSPGELNTEAFF. CDR3 DNA sequence: TGTGCCAGCAGCCCCGGAGAGCTGAACACTGAAGCTTTCTTT.